The text below deals with one TCR beta chain. This receptor's antigen is unknown. Base qualities are missing; no much larger clone stands one base away. The CDR3 has 13 amino acids, counting the end cysteine and phenylalanine. The entry retains the CDR3 DNA only, 39 bases that are in frame from base 1. CDR1 and CDR2, looked up from the germline V gene, are SGHVS and FQNEAQ. V loses 5 bases at its end and J loses 7 bases; junction bases beyond the gene matches: 5. This sample is drawn from a study of cytomegalovirus exposure and HLA in healthy donors listed by TCRdb under 2017. Study-wide context: According to an earlier analysis of a few hundred of the donors, about 179 million T cells yielded roughly 110 million unique TCR beta sequences and about 280 Gb of sequence data. The later analysis used no new phenotypic data to find candidate immune exposures, relying instead on TCR beta sequences and their occurrence across donors. In a later analysis, previously published TCR beta repertoires from 600 to 850 donors were re-analyzed and high-resolution HLA genotyping was added so that TCR occurrence patterns could be studied. HLA typing included class I and class II loci at four-digit resolution. Several DR-DQ haplotypes were handled as single units for association and clustering because linkage in the cohort was strong. Roughly 290 gigabases of sequencing data and around 80 million unique TCR sequences made up an early release that covered approximately 620 HLA-typed donors. The number of donors typed differed by locus, with roughly 620-630 for A, B, C, DRB1 and DQB1, roughly 520 for DQA1, some 570 for DPA1, and around 430 for DPB1. Using immunosequencing, the study profiled T cell repertoires from around 670 subjects and related those repertoires to cytomegalovirus serostatus. Every repertoire in the discovery cohort had been generated on one and the same sequencing platform. An earlier analysis of 587 of the donors applied high-throughput TCR beta sequencing to assess whether each TCR beta V gene segment acted as functional or pseudogenic. Across about 370 genotyped donors of the cohort, an average of about 220,000 unique TCR beta nucleotide sequences per donor were sequenced, and approximately 17% of those sequences were non-productive. Genome-wide SNP genotypes for about three fifths of the roughly 670 donors were used in a later genetic analysis, which treated that subset as a discovery cohort. In addition to the first cohort of hundreds of subjects, a separate validation cohort of about 120 different subjects was used. The study aimed to test whether cataloging public T cell receptors could reveal signatures of past pathogen exposure. Donor age, sex, ethnicity and CMV serostatus were compiled alongside the repertoire data. Of the 300 to 450 genotyped donors, approximately 80% were placed in the genetic ancestry cluster associated with self-reported Caucasian donors. To predict cytomegalovirus infection status, the study brought together high-throughput TCR immunosequencing, statistical association of individual TCRs with disease status, and machine learning. The paper's findings and limits, for the study overall: The study listed 164 TCR beta chains as associated with cytomegalovirus. Compared with the roughly 700-donor mean, donors in an Asian-associated ancestry cluster had fewer N-insertions in productive TCRs, according to a later genetic analysis. Because the 87-base-pair reads could not distinguish some IMGT-functional V segments, including TRBV6-2 and TRBV6-3, those segments were excluded. An earlier analysis of approximately 540 of the donors showed that most TCR beta V segments appeared in productive rearrangements either about 87% or about 30% of the time, which broadly matched IMGT annotations. Several of the top co-occurrence clusters appeared to be linked to parvovirus B19, influenza, CMV and Epstein-Barr virus, according to a later analysis. In both the original and validation cohorts, the classifier was reported to diagnose cytomegalovirus status with high specificity and sensitivity. Because counts were too low, roughly 17 rarely observed V segments, including chromosome 9 orphons, were left out of the earlier analysis of a few hundred of the donors. Presence/absence analyses assumed roughly uniform sequencing depth across donors, an assumption that may not hold. It was suggested by the authors that the approach could potentially be generalized to other disease states and immunological phenotypes. According to a later analysis, TCR association rates differed among HLA loci, with DRB1 alleles showing the most associated TCRs and HLA-C alleles showing the fewest. A further reported finding was that TCR beta sequences accurately predicted the HLA-A and HLA-B alleles for most subjects in the first cohort. Correlated functional status among segregating V segments might be attributable to linkage disequilibrium, but an unknown experimental factor could not be ruled out. At a false discovery rate of 0.05, a later analysis linked 16,951 TCR beta sequences to specific HLA alleles. Because some donors lacked HLA typing at each locus, the association tests relied only on the typed subset. In a later analysis, most CMV-associated TCR beta chains were found to appear HLA-restricted, with HLA associations seemingly driven largely by CMV exposure. Strong co-occurrence of HLA alleles, especially DR and DQ, made assigning TCR associations to individual alleles difficult. Three of the identified cytomegalovirus-associated TCR beta chains were confirmed in vitro to be specific for cytomegalovirus antigens. Immune exposure information for the cohort was limited to CMV serostatus. Across donors, most TCR sequences were observed very rarely, whereas some public TCRs were present in many individuals. Compared with equally common non-associated chains, HLA-associated TCR beta chains in a later analysis were more clonally expanded and had lower generation probabilities. The cohort was sequenced for TCR beta chains only, and without alpha or paired-chain data the features that could be detected were limited. A group of highly shared sequence variants was considered likely to be a technical artifact of the sequencing pipeline. A later genetic analysis associated a missense DCLRE1C variant with V-gene and J-gene trimming of TCR beta chains, and an independent cohort replicated the association.

The library was produced with the immunoSEQ multiplex PCR assay. The multiplex PCR relied on a mix of 60 forward primers for TCR Vbeta segments and 13 reverse primers for TCR Jbeta segments. A multiplex PCR assay on genomic DNA amplified the CDR3 region of rearranged TCR beta genes. The amplified TCR beta libraries were sequenced on the Illumina HiSeq System as 87-base-pair reads. In the paper's pipeline: In a later analysis, 70 million to 95 million unique TCR beta chains were counted across the roughly 610 repertoires, and around 10 million of these chains were shared by at least two donors. Raw reads were error-corrected and collapsed into unique sequences by a nearest-neighbor algorithm in which closely related sequences were merged to remove PCR and sequencing errors. Alignment of CDR3 sequences to IMGT reference sequences was used to assign V, D and J gene segments. For a sequence to be retained, a match of at least six nucleotides was required to both a V gene segment and a J gene segment. Rearrangements were classified as productive when the CDR3 lacked stop codons and remained in frame with V and J, and all other rearrangements were classified as non-productive. CDR3 was defined by IMGT convention, running from the second conserved V-encoded cysteine to the conserved J-encoded phenylalanine. The earlier analysis of some 550 of the donors excluded any sequence lacking an unambiguous match to a single V gene segment. An earlier analysis of approximately 590 of the donors called V segments functional above 56.7% productive rearrangements and segregating when the between-donor standard deviation exceeded 5%. A statistical classification framework was built for diagnosing cytomegalovirus status from the catalog of TCR beta chain sequences. In a later analysis, V and J genes were assigned by comparing TCR nucleotide sequences against IMGT/GENE-DB human TR gene sequences. Using the TCRdist pipeline, a later analysis assigned CDR3 sequences along with most-parsimonious VDJ recombination scenarios. A later analysis defined each TCR beta chain by its CDR3 amino acid sequence plus V-gene family, and excluded reads lacking a unique V-gene family. To address suspected cross-contamination and a sequencing artifact, a later analysis removed 592 highly shared, low-generation-probability nucleotide sequences. In a later analysis, a clonal expansion index was calculated for each public chain from normalized within-repertoire ranks of inferred template counts. In a later analysis, generation probabilities were computed with a VDJ recombination model fitted to out-of-frame rearrangements, and the resulting probabilities were checked against IGoR. A later analysis scored TCR-TCR, TCR-HLA and TCR-CMV co-occurrence with hypergeometric tests, applying a repertoire-size bias correction to TCR pairs. A later analysis estimated false discovery rates by permuting HLA or CMV assignments 20 times. In a later analysis, co-occurring TCRs were grouped with DBSCAN, and TCRdist sequence similarity was added when clustering was performed within HLA-allele-positive subsets. Co-occurrence clustering excluded repertoires with fewer than 30,000 or more than 120,000 public chains, plus five with anomalous nucleotide sharing. TCRdb obtained this table from immuneACCESS and retained in-frame rearrangements with V and J assigned. These tables miss some clones; where compared with another copy, unresolved V genes account for less than half of the shortfall, and the remainder is unexplained. V and J calls and clone size are copied from that table; D and trimming were computed from the DNA. This sample holds around 120,000 clones; roughly four fifths were observed only once. Roughly 1.2% of the sample rests with the top ten.

The cohort consisted of approximately 670 healthy bone marrow donors. Cohort members were all nominally healthy when sampled, although unrecorded immune exposures were likely present. The donor tested CMV seronegative, placing the donor among the roughly 350 seronegative members of the cohort. A peripheral blood sample was provided by each donor, and peripheral blood mononuclear cells were used for TCR beta sequencing. Genomic DNA extraction from the blood cell samples was performed with the Qiagen DNeasy Blood Extraction Kit. The source material was PBMCs. The TCR comes from a girl aged 2 to 9 in good health and CMV-seronegative. The V and J segments used are TRBV7-8 and TRBJ1-2, and 9 junctional nucleotides match TRBD1. The CDR3 reads as follows: CASSQGQGGGYTF. The nucleotide sequence is TGTGCCAGCAGCCAGGGACAGGGCGGTGGCTACACCTTC.